This T cell receptor (beta chain) came from a study of blood T cell repertoires in COVID-19. In the study overall: Samples of COVID-19 (acute and convalescent) were obtained from the United States, Italy and Spain. Sample material is recorded as cDNA or gDNA derived from T cells, B-cell-depleted T cells, or PBMCs.

V was cut by 1 base and J by 3 bases, with 3 bases left in between. Germline CDR1 LNHDA, CDR2 SQIVND (reference sequence). The CDR3 contains 12 residues. Original processing notes: Amplification of reference gene primers provided the estimated nucleated cell counts. TCRdb's table, derived via immunoSEQ multiplex PCR, lists solely in-frame clones and lacks some. V and J calls and clone size are those listed in that table; D and trimming were worked out from the DNA. The sample has roughly 380,000 clones; approximately 81% are singletons. This TCR came from a woman under 30 with acute or convalescent COVID-19. Source material: peripheral blood. The chain recombines TRBV19 with TRBJ1-1; D is ambiguous. This CDR3 is CASSIADTEAFF. CDR3 coding DNA: TGTGCCAGTAGTATAGCAGACACTGAAGCTTTCTTT.